This T cell receptor beta chain was identified during a study of blood T cell repertoires in COVID-19. As for the study in general: Material from acute and convalescent COVID-19 was sourced from the United States, Italy and Spain. Sources were T cells, B-cell-depleted T cells, or PBMCs; the material itself was cDNA or gDNA.

The germline gives CDR1 SGDLS, CDR2 YYNGEE. This CDR3 contains 15 residues. V lost 0 bases to trimming and J lost 0 bases; unmatched junction nucleotides: 3. Only in-frame clones appear in the TCRdb table, and some are missing; sequencing was by immunoSEQ multiplex PCR. Among a few hundred thousand clones listed, around 87% were seen once. This receptor was obtained from a man between 60 and 70 years old with acute or convalescent COVID-19. V is TRBV9 and J is TRBJ2-7; 7 bases match TRBD2. Input material: peripheral blood. The CDR3 loop is CASSVGGGLSYEQYF. DNA for the CDR3: TGTGCCAGCAGCGTAGGGGGAGGGCTCTCCTACGAGCAGTACTTC.